This T cell receptor (beta chain) stems from a study of molecular identifiers for immune sequencing clone quantification (dated by TCRdb to between 2017 and 2018). Some background on the complete study: In a replicate experiment, RNA from roughly 20,000 or 100,000 naive CD8 T cells was split into five aliquots, four of which were sequenced. CD8 T cells were used in a methods study to benchmark molecular-identifier clustering-based TCR repertoire sequencing (MIDCIRS) and TCR RNA copy counting. Overall study outcomes, separate from this receptor: Modeling indicated roughly 3.3 TCR RNA copies recovered per cell, compared with 9 to 10 by digital PCR, which implies a capture efficiency of about 31%. Identical TCR molecules sharing a barcode could cause highly expanded clone sizes to be underestimated. When barcode sub-clustering was left out, chimeric consensus sequences inflated TCR diversity, with chimeras reaching as high as 47%. A single cell's worth of spiked-in Jurkat TCR RNA was reported detectable even among under 1.3 million naive CD8 T cells. In CMV-specific effector cells, over 98% of molecules were held by clones above 20 RNA copies, whereas under 1% of molecules were held by such clones in naive cells. The naive libraries included spiked-in Jurkat TCR RNA (around 9 copies' worth), and this RNA is not part of the donor repertoire.

Libraries were constructed by PCR. Sequencing used a NextSeq 500. Preparation of bulk TCR libraries followed a previously described approach, with the TCR primers listed in Table S5. Purification of total RNA was performed with the Qiagen AllPrep DNA/RNA kit. Before analysis, reads from multiple sequencing runs of the same library were pooled. Turning to the authors' computational methods: Reads were retained only if their TCR constant sequence matched exactly, and those retained reads were trimmed to 150 nt and grouped according to their 12-nt molecular barcodes. Reads in each barcode group were sub-clustered using a 15% Levenshtein threshold, and a quality-weighted consensus sequence was built for each RNA molecule. Non-functional sequences were filtered out, along with any lower-count sequence sitting one edit away from another sequence. Based on fitting two negative binomial distributions, any barcode sub-cluster with under 20% of the maximum read count was discarded. In-frame beta chains were kept once TCRdb had trimmed the public reads at Q25 with fastp and called clones with MiXCR. When rows share a CDR3 protein, they turn into one entry using the most common DNA and genes. The V and J calls were determined by TCRdb, not by the authors. Across this sample there are 75,000 to 95,000 distinct CDR3 sequences, with nearly 25% seen only once. The top ten hold 0.6% to 0.9% of the sample.

For CDR1 and CDR2, the germline V gene (reference sequence) lists LNHDA and SQIVND. Including the terminal cysteine and phenylalanine, the CDR3 comprises 15 residues. Solely the CDR3 DNA is kept, with 45 bases framed from the first base. The germline ends are 11 bases apart after V is trimmed by 5 bases and J by 0 bases. Points on this clonotype: Its specific antigen is unknown. Base-call qualities are not available, and no considerably larger clone is one nucleotide away.

Libraries of naive CD8 T cells were generated from around 20,000 to 1,000,000 sorted cells, with 10%, 30% or 50% of the purified RNA used. Naive CD8 T cells, defined as CD8+CD4-CCR7+CD45RA+, were FACS-sorted into RLT Plus buffer on a BD FACSAria II. Roughly ten TCR copies' worth of Jurkat RNA were spiked into roughly 20,000-1,000,000 naive CD8 T cell samples to test detection sensitivity. Enrichment of CD8 T cells was performed with RosetteSep CD8+ T Cell Enrichment Cocktail and Ficoll-Paque, after which ACK red cell lysis was carried out. The receptor's source is a human donor in good health. Some libraries in this study had Jurkat cell RNA spiked in. Recombination linked TRBV19 to TRBJ2-1; the D region possibly corresponds to TRBD2 (6 bases align). Source material: naive CD8+ T cells from blood, with Jurkat cell RNA spiked in. The sample's cell subset or site, from its label and the paper: FACS-sorted CD8+CD4-CCR7+CD45RA+ naive T cells. The nucleotide sequence reads as follows: TGTGCCAGTAGTTGGAGGGGTAGCTCCTACAATGAGCAGTTCTTC. Its translation reads: CASSWRGSSYNEQFF.